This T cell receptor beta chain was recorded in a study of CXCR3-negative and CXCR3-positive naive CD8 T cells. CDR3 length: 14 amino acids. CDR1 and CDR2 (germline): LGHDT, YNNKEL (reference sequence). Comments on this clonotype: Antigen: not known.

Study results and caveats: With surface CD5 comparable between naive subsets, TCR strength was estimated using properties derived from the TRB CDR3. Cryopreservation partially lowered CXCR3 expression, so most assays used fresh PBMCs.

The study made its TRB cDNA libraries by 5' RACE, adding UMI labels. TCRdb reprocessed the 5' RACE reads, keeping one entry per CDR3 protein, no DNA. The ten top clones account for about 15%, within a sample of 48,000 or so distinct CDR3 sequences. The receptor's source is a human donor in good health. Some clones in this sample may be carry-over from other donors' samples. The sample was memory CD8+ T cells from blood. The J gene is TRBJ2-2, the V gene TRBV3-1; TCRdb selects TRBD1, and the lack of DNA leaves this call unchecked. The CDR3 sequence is CASSPKPPSGELFF.